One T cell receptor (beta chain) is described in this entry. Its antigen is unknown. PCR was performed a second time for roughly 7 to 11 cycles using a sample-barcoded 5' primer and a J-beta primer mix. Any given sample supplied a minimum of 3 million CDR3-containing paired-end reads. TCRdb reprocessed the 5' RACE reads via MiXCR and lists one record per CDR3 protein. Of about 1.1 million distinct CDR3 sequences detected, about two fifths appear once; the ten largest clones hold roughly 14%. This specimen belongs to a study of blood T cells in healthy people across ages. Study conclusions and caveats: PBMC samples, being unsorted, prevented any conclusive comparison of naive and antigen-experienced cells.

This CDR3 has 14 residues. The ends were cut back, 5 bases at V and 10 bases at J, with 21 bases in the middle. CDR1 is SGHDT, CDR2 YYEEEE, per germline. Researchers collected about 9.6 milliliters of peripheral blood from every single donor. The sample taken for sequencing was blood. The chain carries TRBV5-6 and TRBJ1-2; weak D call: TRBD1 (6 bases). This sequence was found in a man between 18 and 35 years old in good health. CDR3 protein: CASSHPTRGASYTF. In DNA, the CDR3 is TGTGCCAGCAGTCACCCCACCAGGGGCGCTTCCTACACCTTC.